These 14 T cell receptor beta chains were sequenced from one sample in a study of siplizumab effects on memory and regulatory T cells. Assay: immunoSEQ multiplex PCR; the TCRdb copy retains only in-frame clones and omits some. The sample records about 100,000 clones, roughly 94% being singletons. Sequenced material: non-Treg CD4+ T cells sorted from blood. The receptors here all came from a human donor in good health.

This clone has a single count. DNA for the CDR3: TGTGCCAGCTCACCCCTCGACACACAGGGCGAGCAGTACTTC. Amino acid sequence: CASSPLDTQGEQYF. The J gene is TRBJ2-7, the V gene TRBV18; possible D gene TRBD1, 6 bases. Trimming took 3 bases from V and 6 from J, leaving 15 bases between them. Germline V gene sequence: CDR1 KGHSH, CDR2 LQKENI. The CDR3 contains 14 residues.

V usage is TRBV7-9 and J usage is TRBJ1-2, with a tentative D call TRBD1 (5 bases). Per germline, CDR1 SEHNR and CDR2 FQNEAQ (reference sequence). V lost 7 bases and J lost 8, with 20 bases in between. This CDR3 spans 14 amino acids. CDR3 protein: CASTLEGIKWGYTF. CDR3 DNA sequence: TGTGCCAGCACCCTAGAGGGGATTAAATGGGGCTACACCTTC.

This chain connects TRBV7-6 to TRBJ2-2; D remains unclear. The CDR3 loop spans 16 amino acids. Deletions cut 7 bases from V and 3 bases from J, with 18 bases between. The germline V gene encodes CDR1 SGHVS and CDR2 FNYEAQ. CDR3 bases: TGTGCCAGCAACAACCCTTTGGCGGCACACACCGGGGAGCTGTTTTTT. Its protein product is CASNNPLAAHTGELFF. Supplemented by reference TRBV7-6 and TRBJ2-2, the full variable domain reads GAGVSQSPRYKVTKRGQDVALRCDPISGHVSLYWYRQALGQGPEFLTYFNYEAQQDKSGLPNDRFSAERPEGSISTLTIQRTEQRDSAMYRCASNNPLAAHTGELFFGEGSRLTVL.

The chain combines TRBV5-6 with TRBJ2-1; D is perhaps TRBD2 (5 bases). Germline-derived CDR1 and CDR2 are SGHDT and YYEEEE. Between the trimmed V and J ends, which lost 0 bases and 10 bases, there was a span of 17 bases. CDR3 length equals 15 residues. CDR3 sequence reads: CASSLDPSSLGEQFF. CDR3 in DNA: TGTGCCAGCAGCTTGGATCCTAGCTCACTCGGGGAGCAGTTCTTC. The whole variable domain, filled in from reference TRBV5-6 and TRBJ2-1, reads DAGVTQSPTHLIKTRGQQVTLRCSPKSGHDTVSWYQQALGQGPQFIFQYYEEEERQRGNFPDRFSGHQFPNYSSELNVNALLLGDSALYLCASSLDPSSLGEQFFGPGTRLTVL.

The chain has TRBV2 and TRBJ2-7; D not resolved. The V gene's germline CDR1 is SNHLY and CDR2 FYNNEI. The CDR3 runs to 14 residues. V lost 4 bases and J 3 bases, leaving 13 bases between the germline ends. In DNA form, the CDR3 reads TGTGCCAGCAGTGCAGGCGCCACCAGCTACGAGCAGTACTTC. Translating it yields CASSAGATSYEQYF.

V gene TRBV18 combines with J gene TRBJ2-5; TRBD2 is a possible D gene (6 bases). The CDR3 runs to 14 residues. In germline, CDR1 is KGHSH, CDR2 LQKENI. Trimming removed 3 bases from V and 5 bases from J, with 13 bases in between. In DNA, the CDR3 is TGTGCCAGCTCACCTGGGCAGGGAGGCGAGACCCAGTACTTC. This translates into CASSPGQGGETQYF.

This clone appeared once. The chain uses TRBV18 and TRBJ2-3, with D possibly called TRBD1 or TRBD2 (6 bases each). CDR3 size: 18 residues. V lost 2 bases and J 5 bases, leaving 23 bases between the germline ends. CDR1 and CDR2 from the germline V gene are KGHSH and LQKENI. The CDR3 reads CASSPRGESRLGKDTQYF. CDR3 nucleotides: TGTGCCAGCTCACCAAGGGGGGAGTCTCGCTTGGGGAAAGATACGCAGTATTTT.

The chain is built from TRBV28 and TRBJ2-3; no definite D call. The V end was cut by 5 bases, the J end by 2 bases, with 5 bases between. CDR3 length: 12 amino acids. Germline V lookup: CDR1 MDHEN, CDR2 SYDVKM. The CDR3 spells CASSTLTDTQYF. The CDR3 region has the DNA TGTGCCAGCAGTACACTCACAGATACGCAGTATTTT.

The chain is built from TRBV19 and TRBJ1-5; D gene uncertain. In germline, CDR1 is LNHDA, CDR2 SQIVND (reference sequence). Trimming removed 7 bases at V and 12 bases at J, with 37 bases between. This CDR3 has 19 residues. Here the CDR3 DNA reads TGTGCCAGTACCCCAAGTGTCGCCAATAATTTTGTAAATTATCAGGTCCAGCATTTT. Its protein product is CASTPSVANNFVNYQVQHF.

The CDR3 reads CASSEISGTDTQYF. CDR3 in DNA: TGTGCCAGCAGTGAGATTAGCGGCACAGATACGCAGTATTTT. V and J are TRBV25-1 and TRBJ2-3, with D maybe TRBD2 (5 bases). Germline V gene sequence: CDR1 MGHDK, CDR2 SYGVNS. The V and J ends lost 3 bases and 1 base respectively, with 8 bases between them. The CDR3 has 14 amino acids.

This rearrangement joins TRBV5-1 to TRBJ2-7; D is undetermined. Germline lookup yields CDR1 SGHRS and CDR2 YFSETQ. The germline V and J ends were trimmed by 6 bases and 5 bases, with 3 bases remaining between them. The CDR3 contains 9 residues. CDR3 residues: CASNHEQYF. CDR3 nucleotide sequence: TGCGCCAGCAACCACGAGCAGTACTTC.

The chain joins TRBV28 to TRBJ2-6; D not resolved. There are 15 residues in the CDR3. Germline V gives CDR1 MDHEN, CDR2 SYDVKM. V was shortened by 6 bases and J by 2 bases, with 11 bases between the two germline ends. The CDR3 protein is CASSIDPTGANVLTF. In DNA, the CDR3 is TGTGCCAGCAGCATTGACCCTACTGGGGCCAACGTCCTGACTTTC.

The rearrangement uses TRBV28 and TRBJ1-2; D perhaps matches TRBD1 (5 bases). With 6 bases removed from V and 6 bases from J, the gap between germline ends came to 17 bases. The CDR3 totals 14 residues. The germline CDR1 and CDR2 sequences are MDHEN and SYDVKM. The CDR3 sequence is CASRGQGLGDGYTF. The CDR3 nucleotides read TGTGCCAGCAGAGGGCAGGGTCTAGGGGATGGCTACACCTTC.

The genes are TRBV28 and TRBJ2-5; TRBD2 agrees at 9 bases. The end of the DNA aligns better with TRBJ2-7, so the J call may be wrong. Germline CDR1 reads MDHEN; CDR2 reads SYDVKM. The CDR3 runs 16 residues. This CDR3 reads CASSLRIASGDFEQYF. CDR3 DNA: TGTGCCAGCAGTTTACGCATCGCTAGCGGGGATTTCGAGCAGTACTTC.